The rows below give T cell receptor beta chains drawn from one sample of a study of T-cell reconstitution after alpha-beta-depleted transplantation in children. MiXCR, run by TCRdb on the PCR reads, gives a single entry per CDR3 protein. In the table there are around 94,000 distinct CDR3 sequences, roughly 7.2% of which are singletons. Sequenced material: PBMCs, taken before TCRalphabeta/CD19-depleted stem cell transplant. The receptors here all came from a boy younger than 10 with acute lymphoblastic leukemia, due to receive a stem cell transplant. Both conserved end residues are part of each CDR3. A D gene is named only where the DNA matches it firmly. Some rows have no size entry. The others give once, few or many, or a class for an expanded clone.

DNA	CDR3	V	size	D	J
TGTGCCAGCAGGGTCCGGGACAGGGGGAATTCACCCCTCCACTTT	CASRVRDRGNSPLHF	TRBV11-2	NA	TRBD1	TRBJ1-6
TGTGCCAGCAGCTTAGGAGGGGTTAACACTGAAGCTTTCTTT	CASSLGGVNTEAFF	TRBV5-6	many	NA	TRBJ1-1
TGTGCCAGTAGTATAGCAGAAACTAGCACAGATACGCAGTATTTT	CASSIAETSTDTQYF	TRBV19	few	NA	TRBJ2-3
TGCAGTGCTCCGAAGGGGACCATTGGGGATACGCAGTATTTT	CSAPKGTIGDTQYF	TRBV20-1	NA	NA	TRBJ2-3
TGTGCCAGCAGCCCGAGAGAGGCTGGAAACACCATATATTTT	CASSPREAGNTIYF	TRBV7-8	many	NA	TRBJ1-3
TGCGCCAGCAGCCCCGGCCCCTCTAGCGACTTTAACACCGGGGAGCTGTTTTTT	CASSPGPSSDFNTGELFF	TRBV4-1	many	NA	TRBJ2-2
TGTGCCAGCAGTTTACGACAGGGGGAGTACAATGAGCAGTTCTTC	CASSLRQGEYNEQFF	TRBV12-3/TRBV12-4	NA	TRBD1	TRBJ2-1
TGTGCCAGCAGCCAAGATCTGTACCGTGAGGGCCAAGAGCAGTTCTTC	CASSQDLYREGQEQFF	TRBV4-2	NA	NA	TRBJ2-1
TGTGCCAGCAGCACCTTAAGGATCTACGAGCAGTACTTC	CASSTLRIYEQYF	TRBV21-1	many	NA	TRBJ2-7
TGCAGCGCTGGGACTGGGTCGGATACGCAGTATTTT	CSAGTGSDTQYF	TRBV29-1	many	NA	TRBJ2-3
TGTGCCAGCAGCCCAGTAGGGACAGAGAACACTGAAGCTTTCTTT	CASSPVGTENTEAFF	TRBV7-6	medium-sized	TRBD1	TRBJ1-1
TGTGCCAGCAGCCCCCCCGGAGGTAGCGGGGGGGTGAGGTCCTACAATGAGCAGTTCTTC	CASSPPGGSGGVRSYNEQFF	TRBV4-2	few	TRBD2	TRBJ2-1
TGTGCCAGCAGCGCGACAGGAAAAAACATTCAGTACTTC	CASSATGKNIQYF	TRBV11-2	many	NA	TRBJ2-4
TGCAGTGCTAGTGGCGGGATAGTCTACAATGAGCAGTTCTTC	CSASGGIVYNEQFF	TRBV20-1	NA	NA	TRBJ2-1
TGCGCCAGCAGCTCCTCCCCAGGAGAGGGCACAGATACGCAGTATTTT	CASSSSPGEGTDTQYF	TRBV5-1	many	NA	TRBJ2-3
TGCGCCAGCAGCTTCACAAACCCCTCTGGGGCCAACGTCCTGACTTTC	CASSFTNPSGANVLTF	TRBV5-1	many	NA	TRBJ2-6
TGTGCCAGCCACCCACAGCTCACAGATACGCAGTATTTT	CASHPQLTDTQYF	TRBV28	many	NA	TRBJ2-3
TGTGCCAGCAGCCAAGATTACAGGGAAAATACGCAGTATTTT	CASSQDYRENTQYF	TRBV3-1	many	NA	TRBJ2-3
TGTGCCAGCAGCGTCGGCGGATATAGCAATCAGCCCCAGCATTTT	CASSVGGYSNQPQHF	TRBV9	NA	NA	TRBJ1-5
TGTGCCATCAGAGAGGACAGTGCTGGTGGGGGCTACACCTTC	CAIREDSAGGGYTF	TRBV10-3	many	NA	TRBJ1-2
TGTGCCAGCAGTTTAAGTCAAGGGGGCTTTGGCTACACCTTC	CASSLSQGGFGYTF	TRBV12-3/TRBV12-4	many	TRBD1	TRBJ1-2
TGTGCCAGCGGGACAGGGGATCATCAGCCCCAGCATTTT	CASGTGDHQPQHF	TRBV27	many	TRBD1	TRBJ1-5
TGTGCCAGCAGTTACCCTTGGAATGAGCAGTTCTTC	CASSYPWNEQFF	TRBV6-2/TRBV6-3	many	NA	TRBJ2-1
TGTGCCAGCGGGTCCGGGACCCAAAGACAAGAGACCCAGTACTTC	CASGSGTQRQETQYF	TRBV12-3/TRBV12-4	many	NA	TRBJ2-5
TGTGCCAGCAGCCCCAGGCGGCACACTGAAGCTTTCTTT	CASSPRRHTEAFF	TRBV4-2	NA	NA	TRBJ1-1
TGCAGTGCTAGAGGGACAGCCAAAAACATTCAGTACTTC	CSARGTAKNIQYF	TRBV20-1	many	NA	TRBJ2-4
TGCAGTGCTAGACTAGCGGGGTACGAGCAGTACTTC	CSARLAGYEQYF	TRBV20-1	NA	TRBD2	TRBJ2-7
TGTGCCAGCAGTTTAACAGAGTCCTACGAGCAGTACTTC	CASSLTESYEQYF	TRBV27	few	NA	TRBJ2-7
TGTGCCAGCAGCTTAGCGGCCGGGGAGCTGTTTTTT	CASSLAAGELFF	TRBV7-3	many	NA	TRBJ2-2
TGTGCCAGCAGATCCGGACAGGGGAGAAACTATGGCTACACCTTC	CASRSGQGRNYGYTF	TRBV27	NA	TRBD1	TRBJ1-2
TGTGCCAGCAGCAAAAGGGATTCGGGCGGGGGGACCAGCACAGATACGCAGTATTTT	CASSKRDSGGGTSTDTQYF	TRBV21-1	many	NA	TRBJ2-3
TGTGCCAGCAGTTCTCCCAGGGATCTAATAAATGAGCAGTTCTTC	CASSSPRDLINEQFF	TRBV6-5	many	NA	TRBJ2-1
TGTGCCAGCAGCGCGATAGCGTGGCGGGGGCAAGAGACCCAGTACTTC	CASSAIAWRGQETQYF	TRBV7-2	many	TRBD2	TRBJ2-5
TGTGCCAGCAGCCCAGGACTTTACGAGCAGTACTTC	CASSPGLYEQYF	TRBV5-8	NA	NA	TRBJ2-7
TGCAGTGCTCCTAGCGGGGTTGGGTACGAGCAGTACTTC	CSAPSGVGYEQYF	TRBV20-1	many	TRBD2	TRBJ2-7
TGCAGTGCTAGTGGTACGGGGACTAGATTCAATGAGCAGTTCTTC	CSASGTGTRFNEQFF	TRBV20-1	many	TRBD2	TRBJ2-1
TGCAGTGCTAGTTCCGCTATCACAGAGACCCAGTACTTC	CSASSAITETQYF	TRBV20-1	many	NA	TRBJ2-5